Each of the 7 T cell receptor beta chains below was sequenced from the same sample in a study of post-analysis software for immune sequencing data. Regarding the study as a whole: With TRBV5-6, TRBV5-1 and TRBV20-1 included, about five TRBV segments were more frequent in patients than in controls.

Their antigens remain unidentified. Included in the TCR beta cDNA libraries were unique molecular identifiers. TCRdb fed the PCR reads into MiXCR, producing one record per CDR3 protein. The data show 700,000 to 900,000 distinct CDR3 sequences, roughly 50% seen once. The sample comprised blood. The origin of the receptors is a girl aged 10 to 17 with multiple sclerosis.

V gene TRBV20-1 combines with J gene TRBJ2-3, with D possibly being TRBD2 (5 bases). V lost 6 bases, J lost 4 bases, and 23 bases lay in between. The CDR3 extends over 16 amino acids. Germline values: CDR1 DFQATT, CDR2 SNEGSKA (reference sequence). The DNA of the CDR3 is TGCAGTGCAGATGGGCAATGGGCGGAAGCGGCAGATACGCAGTATTTT. Translation gives CSADGQWAEAADTQYF.

The chain joins TRBV29-1 to TRBJ1-1; D is uncertain. The CDR3 runs 16 residues. CDR1 SQVTM and CDR2 ANQGSEA come from the germline V gene. With 2 bases removed from V and 1 base from J, the gap between germline ends came to 17 bases. The CDR3 region has the DNA TGCAGCGTTGAAAGGGTCTGGGGTTTCGGGAACACTGAAGCTTTCTTT. Translated: CSVERVWGFGNTEAFF.

The CDR3 sequence: CASSQDPLTDNYGYTF. The CDR3 coding sequence is TGCGCCAGCAGCCAAGATCCTCTCACGGATAACTATGGCTACACCTTC. The chain is built from TRBV4-3 and TRBJ1-2; D remains unclear. CDR1 and CDR2 from the germline V gene are LGHNA and YSLEER. The germline V and J ends were trimmed by 0 bases and 1 base, with 12 bases remaining between them. This CDR3 region has 16 residues.

This clonotype was counted only a few times. V gene TRBV27 combines with J gene TRBJ2-7; weak D call: TRBD1 (5 bases). This CDR3 has 14 amino acids. From germline, CDR1 is MNHEY and CDR2 SMNVEV (reference sequence). Trimming stripped 5 bases from V and 0 bases from J, with 11 bases between. The CDR3 DNA sequence: TGTGCCAGCAGTAAAACACAGGTCTCCTACGAGCAGTACTTC. This gives the protein CASSKTQVSYEQYF.

The CDR3 spells CASSFPESNEQYF. The CDR3 DNA reads TGTGCCAGCAGTTTCCCAGAGAGTAACGAGCAGTACTTC. The chain carries TRBV28 and TRBJ2-5; no definite D call. The J call may be faulty, since TRBJ2-7 better matches the DNA end. The CDR3 spans 13 residues. Looked up from germline, CDR1 is MDHEN and CDR2 is SYDVKM.

The V and J genes are TRBV7-6 and TRBJ2-1; D is ambiguous. Germline lookup yields CDR1 SGHVS and CDR2 FNYEAQ. V was trimmed by 5 bases and J by 1 base, leaving 15 bases between them. CDR3 length: 16 residues. The CDR3 region is CASSPELTPSYNEQFF. Here the CDR3 DNA reads TGTGCCAGCAGCCCCGAACTAACCCCGTCCTACAATGAGCAGTTCTTC.

The gene calls are TRBV30 and TRBJ2-6, with D perhaps matching TRBD1 or TRBD2 (5 bases each). With 0 bases removed from V and 4 bases from J, the gap between germline ends came to 13 bases. Germline CDR1 and CDR2: GTSNPN and SVGIG (reference sequence). The CDR3 runs to 16 residues. This CDR3 reads CAWSVLGVGGANVLTF. The DNA for the CDR3 is TGTGCCTGGAGTGTACTAGGGGTTGGCGGGGCCAACGTCCTGACTTTC.